The rows below give T cell receptor beta chains drawn from one sample of a study of T cell responses to AZD1222 COVID-19 vaccine. Here immunoSEQ multiplex PCR was the method, and the copy in TCRdb shows in-frame clones only, minus some. The data hold 200,000 to 250,000 clones, with around 93% observed a single time. This specimen consisted of peripheral blood, obtained on day 0 of MenACWY control vaccination. Source of these receptors: an adult in good health. CDR3s include the opening cysteine and the closing phenylalanine or tryptophan. Each record gives: D gene, CDR3 length, V gene, clone size, J gene, CDR3 DNA, CDR3 protein. A D gene is named only where the DNA matches it firmly. Clone size is shown for a subset of rows, as once, few, many or a class of expanded clone.

>-|13|TRBV29-1|-|TRBJ1-4
TGCAGCGTTGGTGGAGGGATCGGAGAAAAACTGTTTTTT
CSVGGGIGEKLFF
>-|15|TRBV5-1|-|TRBJ2-1
TGCGCCAGCAGCTTGGGACAGGTGGGGGATAATGAGCAGTTCTTC
CASSLGQVGDNEQFF
>-|11|TRBV29-1|-|TRBJ1-2
TGCAGCGGCGCCGTGGGGACTGGCTACACCTTC
CSGAVGTGYTF
>-|11|TRBV5-1|-|TRBJ2-5
TGCGCCAGCAGCTTGGAAGAGACCCAGTACTTC
CASSLEETQYF
>TRBD1|14|TRBV5-1|-|TRBJ2-1
TGCGCCAGCAGCACTCCGGGACAGGGAAATGAGCAGTTCTTC
CASSTPGQGNEQFF
>-|18|TRBV19|-|TRBJ1-4
TGTGCCAGTAGTACCTCACCGGGGCCCTCATTAATTGGTGAAAAACTGTTTTTT
CASSTSPGPSLIGEKLFF
>TRBD1|15|TRBV15|-|TRBJ2-7
TGTGCCACCAGCAGCCACGGGACAGGAACCCACGAGCAGTACTTC
CATSSHGTGTHEQYF
>-|14|TRBV18|-|TRBJ1-1
TGTGCCAGCTCACCCCGGGACATGAACACTGAAGCTTTCTTT
CASSPRDMNTEAFF
>-|16|TRBV7-8|-|TRBJ1-3
TGTGCCAGCAGCTTCCAGACGGCATCCTCTGGAAACACCATATATTTT
CASSFQTASSGNTIYF
>-|15|TRBV6-5|-|TRBJ1-5
TGTGCCAGCAGGAGTAGGGGATATAGCAATCAGCCCCAGCATTTT
CASRSRGYSNQPQHF
>TRBD1|15|TRBV9|-|TRBJ1-1
TGTGCCAGCAGCGTAGAGTGGACAGGGAACACTGAAGCTTTCTTT
CASSVEWTGNTEAFF
>-|13|TRBV7-2|-|TRBJ1-5
TGTGCCACCACTCGGCAGAACAATCAGCCCCAGCATTTT
CATTRQNNQPQHF
>-|15|TRBV7-2|-|TRBJ1-1
TGTGCCAGCAGCCGCGGGTGGGGGGAAAACACTGAAGCTTTCTTT
CASSRGWGENTEAFF
>-|17|TRBV4-1|-|TRBJ1-6
TGCGCCAGCAGCCAAGGGGTTAAGAGCTCCTATAATTCACCCCTCCACTTT
CASSQGVKSSYNSPLHF
>TRBD2|14|TRBV30|-|TRBJ2-7
TGTGCCTGGAGTGTAACTAGCGGGGTTTACGAGCAGTACTTC
CAWSVTSGVYEQYF
>TRBD1|15|TRBV27|-|TRBJ1-5
TGTGCCAGCGGGGAGTCCCGGGACAGGGGTCAGCCCCAGCATTTT
CASGESRDRGQPQHF
>-|13|TRBV12-3/TRBV12-4|-|TRBJ1-5
TGTGCCAGCAGTTGGGGGGGCAGACAGCCCCAGCATTTT
CASSWGGRQPQHF
>-|15|TRBV4-1|-|TRBJ2-7
TGCGCCAGCAGCCAAGGGCGGAGTTGGGCCTACGAGCAGTACTTC
CASSQGRSWAYEQYF
>-|12|TRBV5-1|-|TRBJ1-1
TGCGCCAGCGGGCAGCTAAACACTGAAGCTTTCTTT
CASGQLNTEAFF
>TRBD1|16|TRBV6-5|-|TRBJ2-7
TGTGCCAGCAGTTGGATAATGGGACAGGGATCCTACGAGCAGTACTTC
CASSWIMGQGSYEQYF
>-|13|TRBV13|-|TRBJ2-7
TGTGCCAGCAGCCGTCTGGGGGTCCGCGAGCAGTACTTC
CASSRLGVREQYF
>-|16|TRBV4-1|-|TRBJ1-2
TGCGCCAGCAGCCAAGCCCTGGCGGGGGTCGGCTATGGCTACACCTTC
CASSQALAGVGYGYTF
>-|15|TRBV2|-|TRBJ1-5
TGTGCCAGCGGGTCGGAAGCGGGCTCCAATCAGCCCCAGCATTTT
CASGSEAGSNQPQHF
>-|13|TRBV28|-|TRBJ2-2
TGTGCCAGCCCGCGAGCGAACACCGGGGAGCTGTTTTTT
CASPRANTGELFF
>-|13|TRBV18|-|TRBJ2-2
TGTGCCAGCTCACACCCCGGCACCGGGGAGCTGTTTTTT
CASSHPGTGELFF
>-|15|TRBV19|-|TRBJ1-5
TGTGCCAGTAGTGGCACTTGGACAGGCAATCAGCCCCAGCATTTT
CASSGTWTGNQPQHF
>-|14|TRBV29-1|-|TRBJ1-2
TGCAGCGTTGATTCAGTAGACCGGCCCGGCGGCTACACCTTC
CSVDSVDRPGGYTF
>-|13|TRBV27|-|TRBJ1-6
TGTGCCAGCAGCCGAAGGGACCTCGGGGCCCTCCACTTT
CASSRRDLGALHF
>-|15|TRBV28|-|TRBJ2-2
TGTGCCAGCAGTCCTGGACTAACCTACACCGGGGAGCTGTTTTTT
CASSPGLTYTGELFF
>TRBD2|15|TRBV7-7|once|TRBJ2-1
TGTGCTAGCAGCTTAGCACTGACTAGCGGGGACGAGCAGTTCTTC
CASSLALTSGDEQFF
>-|14|TRBV28|-|TRBJ2-7
TGTGCCAGCAGTTTTAGGGGGGGAGGCTACGAGCAGTACTTC
CASSFRGGGYEQYF
>TRBD2|15|TRBV7-2|-|TRBJ2-5
TGTGCCAGCACAGGACTAGCGGGGGGGCAGGAGACCCAGTACTTC
CASTGLAGGQETQYF
>TRBD1|16|TRBV3-1/TRBV3-2|-|TRBJ1-6
TGTGCCAGCAGCCGGGGGACAGGGGTATACGGGTCACCCCTCCACTTT
CASSRGTGVYGSPLHF
>-|13|TRBV7-2|-|TRBJ1-2
TGTGCCAGCAGCTTTCCCACGGTCTATGGCTACACCTTC
CASSFPTVYGYTF
>TRBD2|15|TRBV5-1|-|TRBJ2-5
TGCGCCAGCAGTCGACAGCGGGGGGGCAGAGAGACCCAGTACTTC
CASSRQRGGRETQYF
>-|15|TRBV5-1|-|TRBJ2-2
TGCGCCAGCAGCTTGACAGGAAAGAACACCGGGGAGCTGTTTTTT
CASSLTGKNTGELFF
>-|15|TRBV28|-|TRBJ1-5
TGTGCCGCTAGTATGCAGGGGCACCGCAATCAGCCCCAGCATTTT
CAASMQGHRNQPQHF
>-|12|TRBV6-5|-|TRBJ1-1
TGTGCCAGCACCCAGTGGTGGGGGGAAGCTTTCTTT
CASTQWWGEAFF
>-|14|TRBV6-2/TRBV6-3|-|TRBJ1-1
TGTGCCAGCAGCTCCCTCCCCCCAAACACTGAAGCTTTCTTT
CASSSLPPNTEAFF
>TRBD2|14|TRBV3-1/TRBV3-2|-|TRBJ2-7
TGTGCCAGCAGTGGAACTAGCGGACCCTACGAGCAGTACTTC
CASSGTSGPYEQYF
>TRBD1|14|TRBV5-1|-|TRBJ1-6
TGCGCCAGCAGCTTAGACAGGGATGCTTCACCCCTCCACTTT
CASSLDRDASPLHF
>-|13|TRBV19|-|TRBJ1-1
TGTGCCAGTACTTATTACTTGAACACTGAAGCTTTCTTT
CASTYYLNTEAFF
>-|13|TRBV6-6|-|TRBJ1-2
TGTGCCAGCAGGGCCGATCTTAACTATGGCTACACCTTC
CASRADLNYGYTF
>TRBD1|14|TRBV6-5|-|TRBJ1-2
TGTGCCAGCAGTTACAGGGGGCGGTGGAATGGCTACACCTTC
CASSYRGRWNGYTF
>TRBD1|15|TRBV18|once|TRBJ2-5
TGTGCCAGCTCACCACCGACGACAGGGTGGGAGACCCAGTACTTC
CASSPPTTGWETQYF
>TRBD1|17|TRBV5-5|-|TRBJ2-6
TGTGCCAGCAGCTCGGGACAGCCCCTTTCTGGGGCCAACGTCCTGACTTTC
CASSSGQPLSGANVLTF
>TRBD2|15|TRBV7-2|once|TRBJ2-5
TGTGCCAGCAGGTCGCCTAGCGGGGGCAGGGAGACCCAGTACTTC
CASRSPSGGRETQYF
>-|15|TRBV4-2|-|TRBJ1-6
TGTGCCAGCAGCCAAGTCGGGAACCCCAATTCACCCCTCCACTTT
CASSQVGNPNSPLHF
>TRBD1|15|TRBV10-1|-|TRBJ2-3
TGCGCCAGCAGGCTGGGACAGAGCGCCGCAGATACGCAGTATTTT
CASRLGQSAADTQYF
>TRBD1|14|TRBV5-1|-|TRBJ1-2
TGCGCCAGCAGCTCCGGGACAGGGGCCTATGGCTACACCTTC
CASSSGTGAYGYTF
>-|15|TRBV4-1|-|TRBJ1-5
TGCGCCAGCAGCCAAGGGGACTGGGGCAATCAGCCCCAGCATTTT
CASSQGDWGNQPQHF
>-|16|TRBV6-2/TRBV6-3|-|TRBJ1-6
TGTGCCAGCAGTTACCGGGACATCTCCTATAATTCACCCCTCCACTTT
CASSYRDISYNSPLHF
>-|14|TRBV9|-|TRBJ1-5
TGTGCCAGCAGCGCCCTCGGAGGGAGTCAGCCCCAGCATTTT
CASSALGGSQPQHF
>-|12|TRBV11-3|-|TRBJ1-1
TGTGCCAGCAGCTTAGGAGTTTCAGAAGCTTTCTTT
CASSLGVSEAFF
>-|14|TRBV4-3|-|TRBJ1-1
TGCGCCAGCAGCCAAGGACAGACGAACACTGAAGCTTTCTTT
CASSQGQTNTEAFF
>TRBD2|15|TRBV7-2|-|TRBJ2-1
TGTGCCAGCAGCCTCTCTAGCGGGATATACAATGAGCAGTTCTTC
CASSLSSGIYNEQFF